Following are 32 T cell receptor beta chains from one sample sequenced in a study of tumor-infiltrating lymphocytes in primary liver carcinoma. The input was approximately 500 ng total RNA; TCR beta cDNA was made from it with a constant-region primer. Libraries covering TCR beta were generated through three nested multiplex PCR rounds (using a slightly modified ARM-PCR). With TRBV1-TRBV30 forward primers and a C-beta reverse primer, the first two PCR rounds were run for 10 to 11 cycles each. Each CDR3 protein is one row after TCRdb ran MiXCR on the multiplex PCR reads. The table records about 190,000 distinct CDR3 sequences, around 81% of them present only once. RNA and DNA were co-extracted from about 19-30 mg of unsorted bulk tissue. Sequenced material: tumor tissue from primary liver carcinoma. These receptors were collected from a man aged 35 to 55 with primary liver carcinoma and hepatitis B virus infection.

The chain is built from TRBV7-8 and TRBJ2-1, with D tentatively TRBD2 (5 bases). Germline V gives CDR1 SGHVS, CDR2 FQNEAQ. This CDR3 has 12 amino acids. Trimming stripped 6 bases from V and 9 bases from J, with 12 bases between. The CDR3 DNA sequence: TGTGCCAGCAGGTTAACGGGGAGTGAGCAGTTCTTC. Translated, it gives CASRLTGSEQFF. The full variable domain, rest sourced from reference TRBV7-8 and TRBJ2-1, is GAGVSQSPRYKVAKRGQDVALRCDPISGHVSLFWYQQALGQGPEFLTYFQNEAQLDKSGLPSDRFFAERPEGSVSTLKIQRTQQEDSAVYLCASRLTGSEQFFGPGTRLTVL.

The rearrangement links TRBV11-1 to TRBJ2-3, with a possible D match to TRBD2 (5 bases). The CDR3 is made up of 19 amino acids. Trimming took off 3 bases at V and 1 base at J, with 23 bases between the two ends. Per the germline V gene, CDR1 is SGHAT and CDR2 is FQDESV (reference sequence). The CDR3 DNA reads TGTGCCAGCAGCTTTGAGGGAAGCTCTGTTGGAGCTCGCACAGATACGCAGTATTTT. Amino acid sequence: CASSFEGSSVGARTDTQYF.

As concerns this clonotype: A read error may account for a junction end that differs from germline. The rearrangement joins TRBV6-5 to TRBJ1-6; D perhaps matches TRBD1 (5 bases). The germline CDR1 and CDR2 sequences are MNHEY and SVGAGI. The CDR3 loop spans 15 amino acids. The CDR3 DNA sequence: TGTGCCAACAGTTACTCAAGGGACCACTATTCACCCCTCCACTTT. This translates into CANSYSRDHYSPLHF.

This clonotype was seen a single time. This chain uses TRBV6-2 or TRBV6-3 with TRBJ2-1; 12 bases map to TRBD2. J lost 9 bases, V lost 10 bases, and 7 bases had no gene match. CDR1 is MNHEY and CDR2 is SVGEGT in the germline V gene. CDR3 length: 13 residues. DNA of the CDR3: TGTGCCAACAGGACTAGCGGGATCAGTGAGCAGTTCTTC. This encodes CANRTSGISEQFF.

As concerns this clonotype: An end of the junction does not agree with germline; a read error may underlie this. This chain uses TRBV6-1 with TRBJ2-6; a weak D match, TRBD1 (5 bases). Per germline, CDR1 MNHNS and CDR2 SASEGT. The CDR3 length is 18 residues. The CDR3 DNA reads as TGTGCTAGCAGTGCCACACAGGTGCGATTCTCTGGGACCAACGTCCTGACTTTC. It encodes CASSATQVRFSGTNVLTF.

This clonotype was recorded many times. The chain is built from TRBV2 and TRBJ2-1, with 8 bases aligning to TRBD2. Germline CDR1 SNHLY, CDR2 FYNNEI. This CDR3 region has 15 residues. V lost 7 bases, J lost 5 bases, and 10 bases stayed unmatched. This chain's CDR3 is CASNPSAGVHNEQFF. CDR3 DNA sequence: TGTGCCAGCAACCCCTCAGCGGGAGTTCACAATGAGCAGTTCTTC.

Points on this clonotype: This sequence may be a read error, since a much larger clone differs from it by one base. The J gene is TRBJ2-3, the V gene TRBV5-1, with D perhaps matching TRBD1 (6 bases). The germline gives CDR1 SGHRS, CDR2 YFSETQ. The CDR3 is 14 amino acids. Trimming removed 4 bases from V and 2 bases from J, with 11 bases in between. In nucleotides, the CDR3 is TGCGCCAGCAGCCGACAGGAGGCCACAGATACGCAGTATTTT. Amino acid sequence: CASSRQEATDTQYF.

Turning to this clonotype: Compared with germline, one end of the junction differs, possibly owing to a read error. DNA for the CDR3: TGTACCAGCAGTCATTTGGGAGCCGGGACAGAGGACTACGAGCAGTACTTC. Amino acid sequence: CTSSHLGAGTEDYEQYF. The chain combines TRBV6-2 or TRBV6-3 with TRBJ2-7; 7 bases agree with TRBD1. Germline V gene sequence: CDR1 MNHEY, CDR2 SVGEGT. CDR3 length: 17 residues.

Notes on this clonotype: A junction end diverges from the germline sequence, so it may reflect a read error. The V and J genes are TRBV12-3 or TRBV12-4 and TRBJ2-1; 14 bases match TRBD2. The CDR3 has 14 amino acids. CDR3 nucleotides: TGTGCAAGCAGGGGGACTAGCGGGAGTTATGAGCAGTCCTTC. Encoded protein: CASRGTSGSYEQSF.

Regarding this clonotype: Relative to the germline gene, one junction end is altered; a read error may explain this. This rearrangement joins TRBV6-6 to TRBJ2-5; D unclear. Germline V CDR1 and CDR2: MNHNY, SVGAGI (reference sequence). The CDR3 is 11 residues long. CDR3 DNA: TGTGCCATCAGTTACAAAGAGACCCTGTACTTC. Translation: CAISYKETLYF.

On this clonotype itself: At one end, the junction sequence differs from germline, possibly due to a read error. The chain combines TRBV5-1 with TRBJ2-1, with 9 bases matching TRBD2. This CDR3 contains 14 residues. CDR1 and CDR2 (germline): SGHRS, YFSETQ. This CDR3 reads CATSSAGGYHEQLF. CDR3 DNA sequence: TGCGCCACCAGTTCGGCGGGAGGGTACCATGAGCAGTTGTTC.

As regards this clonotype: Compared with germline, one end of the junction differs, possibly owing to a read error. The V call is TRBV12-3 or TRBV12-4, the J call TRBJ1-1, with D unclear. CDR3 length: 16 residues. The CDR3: CASSPGEWIVNTEAFF. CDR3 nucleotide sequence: TGTGCCAGCAGCCCCGGGGAGTGGATCGTGAATACTGAAGCTTTCTTT.

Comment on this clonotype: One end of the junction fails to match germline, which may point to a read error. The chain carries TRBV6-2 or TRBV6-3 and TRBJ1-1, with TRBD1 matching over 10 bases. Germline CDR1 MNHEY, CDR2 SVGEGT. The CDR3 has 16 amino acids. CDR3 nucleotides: TGTGCCAGCACCCCTGATCGGACAGGGGGGAACAATGAAGCTTTCTTT. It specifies CASTPDRTGGNNEAFF.

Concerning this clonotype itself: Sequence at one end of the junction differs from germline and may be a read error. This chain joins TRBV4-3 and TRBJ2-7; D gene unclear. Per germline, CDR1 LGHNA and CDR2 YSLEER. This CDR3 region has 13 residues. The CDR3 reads CTSNQDLPYKQYF. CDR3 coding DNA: TGCACCAGCAACCAAGATCTGCCCTACAAGCAGTACTTC.

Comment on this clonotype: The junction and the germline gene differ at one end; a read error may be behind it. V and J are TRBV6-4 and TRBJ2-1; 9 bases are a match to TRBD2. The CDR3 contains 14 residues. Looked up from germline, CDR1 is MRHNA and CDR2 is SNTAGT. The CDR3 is CASSRASGTYEQLF. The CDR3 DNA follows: TGTGCCAGCAGTAGGGCTAGCGGGACCTATGAGCAACTCTTC.

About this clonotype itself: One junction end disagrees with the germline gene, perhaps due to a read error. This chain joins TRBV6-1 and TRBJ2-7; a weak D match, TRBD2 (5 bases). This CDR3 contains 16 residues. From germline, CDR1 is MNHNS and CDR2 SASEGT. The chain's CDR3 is CASSTIPGLAPYKQYF. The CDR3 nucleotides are TGTGCCAGCAGTACCATACCGGGATTAGCTCCCTACAAGCAGTACTTC.

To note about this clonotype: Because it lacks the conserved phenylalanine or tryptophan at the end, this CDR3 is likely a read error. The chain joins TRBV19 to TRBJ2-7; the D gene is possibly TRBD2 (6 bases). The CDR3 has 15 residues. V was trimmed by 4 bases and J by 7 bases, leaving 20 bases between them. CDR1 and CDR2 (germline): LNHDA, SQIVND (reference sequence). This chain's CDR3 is CASSTGTSSIYEQYY. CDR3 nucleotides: TGTGCCAGTAGTACCGGGACTTCCTCGATCTATGAGCAGTACTAC.

CDR3 sequence reads: CSVDRYRGALETQYF. The CDR3 region has the DNA TGCAGCGTTGACCGTTACAGGGGGGCATTGGAGACCCAGTACTTC. This chain joins TRBV29-1 and TRBJ2-5, with 8 positions matching TRBD1. Germline V gene lookup returns CDR1 SQVTM and CDR2 ANQGSEA. The CDR3 totals 15 residues. V dropped 3 bases and J dropped 5; count of bases not matched to a gene: 11.

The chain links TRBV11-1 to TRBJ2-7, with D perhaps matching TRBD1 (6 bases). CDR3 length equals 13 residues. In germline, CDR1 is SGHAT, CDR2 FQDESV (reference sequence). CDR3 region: CVSRGKQSYEQYF. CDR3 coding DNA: TGTGTCAGTAGGGGGAAGCAATCCTACGAGCAGTACTTC. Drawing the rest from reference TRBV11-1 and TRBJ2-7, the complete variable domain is EAEVAQSPRYKITEKSQAVAFWCDPISGHATLYWYRQILGQGPELLVQFQDESVVDDSQLPKDRFSAERLKGVDSTLKIQPAELGDSAMYLCVSRGKQSYEQYFGPGTRLTVT.

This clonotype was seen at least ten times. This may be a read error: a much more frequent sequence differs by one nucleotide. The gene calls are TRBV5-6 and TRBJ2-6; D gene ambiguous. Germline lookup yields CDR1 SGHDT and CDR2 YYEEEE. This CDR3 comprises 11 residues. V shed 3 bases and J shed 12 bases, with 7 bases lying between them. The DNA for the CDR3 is TGTGCCAGCAGCTCCGTGAGCGTCCTGACTTTC. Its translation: CASSSVSVLTF.

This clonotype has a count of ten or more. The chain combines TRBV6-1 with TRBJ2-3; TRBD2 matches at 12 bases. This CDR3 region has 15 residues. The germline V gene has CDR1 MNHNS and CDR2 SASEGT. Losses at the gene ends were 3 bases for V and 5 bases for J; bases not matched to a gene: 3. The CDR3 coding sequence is TGTGCCAGCAGTGATCTAGCGGGAGGGGGAGATACGCAGTATTTT. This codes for CASSDLAGGGDTQYF.

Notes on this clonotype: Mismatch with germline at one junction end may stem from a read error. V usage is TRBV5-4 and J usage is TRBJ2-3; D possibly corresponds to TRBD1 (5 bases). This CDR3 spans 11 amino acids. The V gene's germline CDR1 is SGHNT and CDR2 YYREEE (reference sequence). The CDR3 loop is CASSQNEMTDF. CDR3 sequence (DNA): TGCGCCAGCAGCCAGAATGAAATGACAGATTTT.

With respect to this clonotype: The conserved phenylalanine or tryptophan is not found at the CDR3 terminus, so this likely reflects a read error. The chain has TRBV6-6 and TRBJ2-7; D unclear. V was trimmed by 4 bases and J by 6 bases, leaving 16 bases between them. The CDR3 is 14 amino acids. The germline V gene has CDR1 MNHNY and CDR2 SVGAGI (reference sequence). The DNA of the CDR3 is TGTGCCAGCAGTTGCTCTGGCAGGTTCGGCGAGCAGTACCTC. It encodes CASSCSGRFGEQYL.

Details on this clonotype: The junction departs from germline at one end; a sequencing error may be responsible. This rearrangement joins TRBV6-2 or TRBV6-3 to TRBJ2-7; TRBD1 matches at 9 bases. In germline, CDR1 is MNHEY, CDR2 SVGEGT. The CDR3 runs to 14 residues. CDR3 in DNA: TGTCCCAGCAACGTCCGGGACAGGGCCCACGAGCAGTACTTC. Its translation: CPSNVRDRAHEQYF.

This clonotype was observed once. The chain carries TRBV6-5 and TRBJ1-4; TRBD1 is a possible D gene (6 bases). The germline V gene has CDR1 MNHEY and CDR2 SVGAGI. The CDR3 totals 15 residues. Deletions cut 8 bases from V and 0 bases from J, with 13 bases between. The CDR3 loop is CASLQGRATNEKLFF. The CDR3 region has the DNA TGTGCCAGCTTACAGGGAAGAGCAACTAATGAAAAACTGTTTTTT.

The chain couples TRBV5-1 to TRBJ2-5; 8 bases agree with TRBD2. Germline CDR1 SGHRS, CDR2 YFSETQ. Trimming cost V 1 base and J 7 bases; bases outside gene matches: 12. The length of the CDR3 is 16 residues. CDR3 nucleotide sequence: TGCGCCAGCAGCTTGTCAAGCGGGAGTGGCCGAGCGACCCAGTACTTC. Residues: CASSLSSGSGRATQYF.

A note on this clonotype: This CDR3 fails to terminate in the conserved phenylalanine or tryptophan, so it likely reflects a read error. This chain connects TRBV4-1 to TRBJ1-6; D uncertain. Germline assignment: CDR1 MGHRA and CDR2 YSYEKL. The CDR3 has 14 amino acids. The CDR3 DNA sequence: TGCACCAACAGCCACCCCTGGACGGATTCACCCCTCCACTTA. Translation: CTNSHPWTDSPLHL.

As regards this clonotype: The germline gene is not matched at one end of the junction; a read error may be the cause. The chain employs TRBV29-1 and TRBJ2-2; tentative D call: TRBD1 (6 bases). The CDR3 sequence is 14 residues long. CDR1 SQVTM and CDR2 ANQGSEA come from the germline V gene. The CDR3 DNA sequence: TGCAGCGTTGGTTCAGGGGTGAACACCGGGGAACTGTTTTTT. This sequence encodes CSVGSGVNTGELFF.

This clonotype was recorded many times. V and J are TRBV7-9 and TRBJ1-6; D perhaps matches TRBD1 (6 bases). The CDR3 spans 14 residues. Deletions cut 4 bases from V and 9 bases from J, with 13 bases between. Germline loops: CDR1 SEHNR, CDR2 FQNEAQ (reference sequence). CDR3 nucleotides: TGTGCCAGCAGCTCAGGGACATCGGGTTCACCCCTCCACTTT. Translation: CASSSGTSGSPLHF. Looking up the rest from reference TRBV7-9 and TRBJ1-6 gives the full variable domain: DTGVSQNPRHKITKRGQNVTFRCDPISEHNRLYWYRQTLGQGPEFLTYFQNEAQLEKSRLLSDRFSAERPKGSFSTLEIQRTEQGDSAMYLCASSSGTSGSPLHFGNGTRLTVT.

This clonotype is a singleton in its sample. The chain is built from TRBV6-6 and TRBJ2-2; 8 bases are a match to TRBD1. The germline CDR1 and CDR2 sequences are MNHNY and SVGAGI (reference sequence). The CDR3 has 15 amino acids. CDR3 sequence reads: CVNSSLTGVSGELFF. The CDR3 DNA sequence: TGTGTCAACAGTTCCCTGACAGGGGTTTCCGGGGAGCTGTTTTTT.

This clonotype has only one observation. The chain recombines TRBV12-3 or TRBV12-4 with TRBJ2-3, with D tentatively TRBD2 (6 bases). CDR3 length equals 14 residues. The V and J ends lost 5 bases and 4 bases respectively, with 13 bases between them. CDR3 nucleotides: TGTGCCAGCAGTACAGTGACTAGACCAGATACGCAGTATTTT. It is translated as CASSTVTRPDTQYF.

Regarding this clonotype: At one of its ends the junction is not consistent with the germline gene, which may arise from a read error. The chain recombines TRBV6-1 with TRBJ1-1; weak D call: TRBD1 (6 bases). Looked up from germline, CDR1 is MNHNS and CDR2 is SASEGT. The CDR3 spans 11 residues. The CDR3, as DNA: TGTGCCAACGACAGGAACACTGATGCTTTCTTT. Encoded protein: CANDRNTDAFF.